Shown below are 2 T cell receptor beta chains from a single sample sequenced in a study of vaccination effects on CD4 cells after COVID-19. Sequencing used immunoSEQ multiplex PCR; TCRdb keeps in-frame clones, though not all of them. The data show over 50,000 clones, 81% seen once. Before sequencing took place, the ViraFEST assay used viral peptide pools to expand antigen-specific CD4+ T cells. Once cultured for roughly nine days, the cells underwent separation to obtain CD4+ T cells. Their antigen targets remain unknown. The sequencing here drew on CD4+ T cells from PBMCs cultured with HCoV-229E spike peptides, taken before COVID-19 vaccination. The receptors originated from a human donor who received a COVID-19 vaccine.

In its sample, this clone was seen a few times. The V and J genes are TRBV3-1 (or the pseudogene TRBV3-2) and TRBJ1-2; D gene unclear. Trimming took off 3 bases at V and 0 bases at J, with 8 bases between the two ends. The length of the CDR3 is 14 residues. The germline gives CDR1 LGHDT, CDR2 YNNKEL (reference sequence). CDR3 residues: CASSQVRSNYGYTF. The CDR3 DNA sequence: TGTGCCAGCAGCCAGGTTAGATCTAACTATGGCTACACCTTC.

The V and J genes are TRBV19 and TRBJ2-2; weak D call: TRBD2 (6 bases). This CDR3 contains 17 residues. Trimming removed 2 bases at V and 5 bases at J, with 18 bases between. Looked up from germline, CDR1 is LNHDA and CDR2 is SQIVND (reference sequence). In DNA form, the CDR3 reads TGTGCCAGTAGTATAACGCTGGTTGGGGGAGGAACCGGGGAGCTGTTTTTT. Amino acids: CASSITLVGGGTGELFF.